This is a list of T cell receptor beta chains from one sample in a study of blood T cell repertoires in COVID-19. Clones were sequenced by immunoSEQ multiplex PCR, and TCRdb holds only the in-frame ones, with some missing. The table has approximately 120,000 clones, around 85% seen once; the top ten hold 2.5% to 3.5%. Source material: peripheral blood. The origin of the receptors is a woman of 80 years or more with COVID-19, enrolled during active disease. CDR3s include the opening cysteine and the closing phenylalanine or tryptophan. The order of the fields is J gene, V gene, CDR3 protein.

TRBJ2-7,TRBV6-5,CASSYSSRDPYEQYF
TRBJ1-5,TRBV9,CASSNAYSNQPQHF
TRBJ2-7,TRBV2,CASTTFGTGGVEQYF
TRBJ1-1,TRBV6-6,CASSFNRGDTEAFF
TRBJ1-5,TRBV6-1,CASSGGAPVGHQPQHF
TRBJ2-7,TRBV4-2,CASSQDAGRSSYEQYF
TRBJ2-5,TRBV28,CASRAGGQETQYF
TRBJ2-6,TRBV3-1/TRBV3-2,CASSQGDRGPPGANVLTF
TRBJ2-2,TRBV11-3,CASSSFTGGDTGELFF
TRBJ1-5,TRBV19,CASSGQVGPQHF
TRBJ1-1,TRBV11-2,CASSNQGVMNTEAFF
TRBJ1-2,TRBV6-5,CASSLTTDYGYTF
TRBJ2-2,TRBV6-5,CASRGLAGTGELFF
TRBJ1-2,TRBV6-8,CASSYRDCSPGTF
TRBJ2-3,TRBV7-9,CARGEDGTDTQYF
TRBJ2-4,TRBV5-8,CASSPKNIQYF
TRBJ1-1,TRBV6-6,CASRRTGVTEAFF
TRBJ2-7,TRBV27,CASRPNRVSTYEQYF
TRBJ2-6,TRBV27,CASSYGTGGAGANVLTF
TRBJ2-5,TRBV4-3,CASSPQRGNGETQYF
TRBJ1-4,TRBV27,CASSSRQGASSNEKLFF
TRBJ2-5,TRBV3-1/TRBV3-2,CASSQSTGGYETQYF
TRBJ2-1,TRBV3-1/TRBV3-2,CASSHRGGKEEQFF
TRBJ2-5,TRBV7-2,CASSLDGAQETQYF
TRBJ2-1,TRBV20-1,CSASGGRYNEQFF
TRBJ2-1,TRBV19,CASSIHSRGLGIYNEQFF
TRBJ1-2,TRBV28,CASSLSTGLYGYTF
TRBJ2-1,TRBV15,CATSAPGSDRYNEQFF
TRBJ1-6,TRBV6-5,CASSYTLGGGNSPLHF
TRBJ1-5,TRBV18,CASSPQGSNQPQHF
TRBJ1-2,TRBV6-6,CASIYREHYGYTF
TRBJ1-2,TRBV27,CASSSGVVYGYTF
TRBJ1-1,TRBV27,CASRAQQGVKVFTEAFF
TRBJ2-3,TRBV20-1,CSASGGPGGTDTQYF
TRBJ2-7,TRBV28,CASSPGSFSYEQYF
TRBJ1-2,TRBV24-1,CATSDFGLLGSYTF
TRBJ2-2,TRBV7-2,CASTQEKATGELFF
TRBJ2-7,TRBV12-3/TRBV12-4,CASTKAGEYEQYF
TRBJ1-5,TRBV10-2,CASSDGRAHQPQHF
TRBJ1-4,TRBV7-9,CASSLLSSGVREKLFF
TRBJ1-1,TRBV5-4,CATGIGGDTEAFF
TRBJ2-3,TRBV5-1,CASFGGTDTQYF
TRBJ2-7,TRBV28,CASRVTGNSYEQYF
TRBJ1-2,TRBV7-8,CASSSGTGTGDGYTF
TRBJ2-7,TRBV2,CASSPGTSTYEQYF
TRBJ1-4,TRBV28,CASTRTGWDEKLFF
TRBJ2-7,TRBV7-3,CASSPGQSFTQQYF
TRBJ1-5,TRBV3-1/TRBV3-2,CASSRVGGPQHF
TRBJ1-3,TRBV9,CASSPSGNTIYF
TRBJ2-7,TRBV3-1/TRBV3-2,CASSQRTGTSSGEQYF
TRBJ1-6,TRBV5-1,CASSIDRVMDSPLHF
TRBJ1-1,TRBV5-4,CASSRDRGTEAFF